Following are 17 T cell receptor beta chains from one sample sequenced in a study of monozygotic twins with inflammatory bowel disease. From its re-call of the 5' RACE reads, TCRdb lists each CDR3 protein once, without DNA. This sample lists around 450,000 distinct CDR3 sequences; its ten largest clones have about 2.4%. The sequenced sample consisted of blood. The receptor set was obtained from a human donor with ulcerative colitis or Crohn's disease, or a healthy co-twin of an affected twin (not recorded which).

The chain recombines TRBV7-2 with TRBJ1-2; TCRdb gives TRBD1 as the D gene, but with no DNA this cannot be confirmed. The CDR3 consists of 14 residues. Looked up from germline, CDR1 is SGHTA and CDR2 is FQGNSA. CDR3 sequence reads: CASSLEGTAGGYTF. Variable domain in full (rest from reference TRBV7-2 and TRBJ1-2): GAGVSQSPSNKVTEKGKDVELRCDPISGHTALYWYRQSLGQGLEFLIYFQGNSAPDKSGLPSDRFSAERTGGSVSTLTIQRTQQEDSAVYLCASSLEGTAGGYTFGSGTRLTVV.

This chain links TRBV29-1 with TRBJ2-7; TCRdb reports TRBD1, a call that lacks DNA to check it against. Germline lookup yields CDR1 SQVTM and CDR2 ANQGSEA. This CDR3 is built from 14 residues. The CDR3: CSVEDRDRSYEQYF.

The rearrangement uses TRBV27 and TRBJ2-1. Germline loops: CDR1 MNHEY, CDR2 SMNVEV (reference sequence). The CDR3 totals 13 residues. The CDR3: CASSLSGIHEQFF.

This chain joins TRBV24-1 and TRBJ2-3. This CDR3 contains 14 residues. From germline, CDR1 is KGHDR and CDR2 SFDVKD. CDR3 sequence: CATLEASSTDTQYF.

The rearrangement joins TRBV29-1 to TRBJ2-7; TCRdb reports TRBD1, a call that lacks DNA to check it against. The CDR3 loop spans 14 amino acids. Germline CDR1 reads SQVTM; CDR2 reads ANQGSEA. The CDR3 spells CSVEGTGKSYEQYF.

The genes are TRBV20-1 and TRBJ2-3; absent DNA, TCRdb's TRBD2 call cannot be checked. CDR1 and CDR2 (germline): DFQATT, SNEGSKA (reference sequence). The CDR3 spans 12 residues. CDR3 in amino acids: CSAPELADTQYF.

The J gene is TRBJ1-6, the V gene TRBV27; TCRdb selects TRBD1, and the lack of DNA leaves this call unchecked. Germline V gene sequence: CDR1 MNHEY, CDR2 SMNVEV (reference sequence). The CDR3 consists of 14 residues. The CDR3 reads CASLDGTYNSPLHF.

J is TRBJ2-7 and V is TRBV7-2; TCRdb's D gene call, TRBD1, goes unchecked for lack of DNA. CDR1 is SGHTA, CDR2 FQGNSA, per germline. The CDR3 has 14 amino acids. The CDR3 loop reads CASSLVVGPSEQYF.

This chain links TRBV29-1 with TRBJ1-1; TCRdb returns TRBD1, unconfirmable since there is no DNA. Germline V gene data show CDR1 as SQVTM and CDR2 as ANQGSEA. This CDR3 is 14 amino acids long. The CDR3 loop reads CSVEGLRPGAEAFF.

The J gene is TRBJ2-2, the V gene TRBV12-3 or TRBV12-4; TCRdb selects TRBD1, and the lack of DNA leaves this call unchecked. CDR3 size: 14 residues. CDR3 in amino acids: CASSYSGGTGELFF.

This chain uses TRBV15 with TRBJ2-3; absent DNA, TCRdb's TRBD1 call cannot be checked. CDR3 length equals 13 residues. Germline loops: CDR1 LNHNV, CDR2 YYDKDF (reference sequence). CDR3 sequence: CATSRGGLDTQYF.

The CDR3 sequence is CASSRAETATYEQYF. The chain combines TRBV7-9 with TRBJ2-7; the D gene TCRdb calls, TRBD1, cannot be checked with no DNA. From germline, CDR1 is SEHNR and CDR2 FQNEAQ (reference sequence). The CDR3 loop spans 15 amino acids. The variable domain in full, with the rest retrieved from reference TRBV7-9 and TRBJ2-7, is DTGVSQNPRHKITKRGQNVTFRCDPISEHNRLYWYRQTLGQGPEFLTYFQNEAQLEKSRLLSDRFSAERPKGSFSTLEIQRTEQGDSAMYLCASSRAETATYEQYFGPGTRLTVT.

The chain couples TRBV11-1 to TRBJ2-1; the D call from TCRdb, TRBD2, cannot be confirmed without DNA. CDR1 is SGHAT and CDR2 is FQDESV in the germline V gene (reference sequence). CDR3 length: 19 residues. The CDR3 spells CASSFRGGRVAEPYNEQFF.

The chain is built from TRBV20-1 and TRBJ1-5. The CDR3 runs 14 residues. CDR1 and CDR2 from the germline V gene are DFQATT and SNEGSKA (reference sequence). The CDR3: CSAGTGGVNQPQHF.

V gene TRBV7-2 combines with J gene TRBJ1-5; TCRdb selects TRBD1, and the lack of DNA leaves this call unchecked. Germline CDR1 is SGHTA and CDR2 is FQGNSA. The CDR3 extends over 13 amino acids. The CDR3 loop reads CASSPPGGQPQHF.

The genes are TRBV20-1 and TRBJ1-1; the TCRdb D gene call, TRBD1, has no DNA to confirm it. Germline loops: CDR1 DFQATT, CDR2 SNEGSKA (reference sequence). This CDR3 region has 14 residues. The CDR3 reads CSATRGGRDTEAFF.

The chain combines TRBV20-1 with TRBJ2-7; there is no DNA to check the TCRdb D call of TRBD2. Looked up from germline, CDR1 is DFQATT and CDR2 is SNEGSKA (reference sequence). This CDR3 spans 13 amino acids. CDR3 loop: CSAPLALSGEQYF.